This entry lists 23 T cell receptor beta chains sequenced from one sample in a study of cytomegalovirus exposure and HLA in healthy donors (dated by TCRdb to between 2016 and 2019). The library was made by the immunoSEQ multiplex PCR assay. A mixture of 60 forward primers for TCR Vbeta segments and 13 reverse primers for TCR Jbeta segments was used in the multiplex PCR. This is the immuneACCESS table as TCRdb keeps it, with only in-frame sequences that have V and J called. A part of the clones is gone; compared with another copy, unresolved V genes explain less than half, and the rest is unexplained. The sample data list over 150,000 clones, and roughly 85% of these were observed just once. The ten largest account for roughly 1.3% of the sample. Input material: PBMCs. The receptors shown here come from a woman between 45 and 60 years old in good health and CMV-seronegative.

This chain connects TRBV27 to TRBJ2-7, with 7 positions matching TRBD1. V lost 6 bases and J lost 3; bases outside the gene matches: 8. The CDR3 runs to 14 residues. The germline V gene encodes CDR1 MNHEY and CDR2 SMNVEV (reference sequence). The CDR3 DNA reads as TGTGCCAGCAGCCCCGACAGGGAAATCTACGAGCAGTACTTC. Protein product: CASSPDREIYEQYF.

The chain recombines TRBV7-6 with TRBJ1-6, with a possible D match to TRBD1 (6 bases). This CDR3 region has 13 residues. Germline V gene lookup returns CDR1 SGHVS and CDR2 FNYEAQ. V dropped 0 bases and J dropped 11 bases, with 8 bases sitting between them. CDR3 bases: TGTGCCAGCAGCTTAGCTGGACAGACACCCCTCCACTTT. Its translation: CASSLAGQTPLHF.

The rearrangement links TRBV18 to TRBJ1-5, with 9 nucleotides matching TRBD1. Germline CDR1 reads KGHSH; CDR2 reads LQKENI. V was clipped by 4 bases and J by 6 bases; unmatched bases: 4. The CDR3 is 14 amino acids. For the CDR3, the DNA is TGTGCCAGCTCACAGGGACAGGGACCTCAGCCCCAGCATTTT. Its translation is CASSQGQGPQPQHF. The full variable domain, its missing parts supplied by reference TRBV18 and TRBJ1-5, is NAGVMQNPRHLVRRRGQEARLRCSPMKGHSHVYWYRQLPEEGLKFMVYLQKENIIDESGMPKERFSAEFPKEGPSILRIQQVVRGDSAAYFCASSQGQGPQPQHFGDGTRLSIL.

DNA for the CDR3: TGTGCCAGCAGTCCGCAGAGAGGGACAGGGCATGGCTACACCTTC. Protein sequence: CASSPQRGTGHGYTF. The chain joins TRBV27 to TRBJ1-2; 9 bases agree with TRBD1. Germline V gene data show CDR1 as MNHEY and CDR2 as SMNVEV (reference sequence). V was clipped by 5 bases and J by 6 bases; unmatched bases: 10. This CDR3 region has 15 residues.

The V gene is TRBV6-5, the J gene TRBJ1-5; 7 nucleotides line up with TRBD1. With 4 bases clipped from V and 6 bases from J, the junction kept 12 bases outside the gene matches. Germline V CDR1 and CDR2: MNHEY, SVGAGI. The CDR3 spans 16 residues. CDR3 sequence: CASSSSTGEVVQPQHF. The CDR3 region has the DNA TGTGCCAGCAGTTCCTCCACAGGGGAAGTTGTTCAGCCCCAGCATTTT.

The gene calls are TRBV28 and TRBJ2-6, with a possible D match to TRBD1 (6 bases). CDR1 is MDHEN and CDR2 is SYDVKM in the germline V gene. This CDR3 region has 14 residues. The ends were cut back, 10 bases at V and 3 bases at J, with 13 bases in the middle. The CDR3 is CATEGGIGANVLTF. In DNA, the CDR3 is TGTGCCACCGAAGGGGGAATTGGGGCCAACGTCCTGACTTTC.

The rearrangement links TRBV4-1 to TRBJ2-1; 8 bases map to TRBD2. The J segment lost 4 bases and the V segment lost 0 bases, leaving 8 bases of the junction unmatched. The length of the CDR3 is 17 residues. The germline V gene encodes CDR1 MGHRA and CDR2 YSYEKL. CDR3 nucleotides: TGCGCCAGCAGCCAAGATGAGTCTCTAGCGGGTTACAATGAGCAGTTCTTC. Translating it yields CASSQDESLAGYNEQFF.

The V and J genes are TRBV15 and TRBJ2-4, with D tentatively TRBD1 (6 bases). V was trimmed by 0 bases and J by 3 bases, leaving 12 bases between them. Germline CDR1 reads LNHNV; CDR2 reads YYDKDF (reference sequence). This CDR3 is 16 amino acids long. Written as DNA, the CDR3 is TGTGCCACCAGCAGAGAGGACAGAGAGGTCAAAAACATTCAGTACTTC. It yields the protein CATSREDREVKNIQYF.

The CDR3 nucleotides are TGTGCCAGCAGCTTAGGTAGCTACAATGAGCAGTTCTTC. Translating gives CASSLGSYNEQFF. This sequence joins TRBV11-3 and TRBJ2-1, with no clear D. The CDR3 has 13 residues. V lost 1 base to trimming and J lost 3 bases, with 4 bases between them. Germline V gene lookup returns CDR1 SGHNT and CDR2 YENEEA.

The rearrangement joins TRBV6-1 to TRBJ1-5; possible D gene TRBD1, 6 bases. CDR3 length equals 14 residues. Trimming shortened V by 1 base and J by 4 bases, and 8 bases separated the two germline ends. The V gene's germline CDR1 is MNHNS and CDR2 SASEGT. This CDR3 reads CASSEGTENQPQHF. The CDR3 nucleotides are TGTGCCAGCAGTGAAGGGACAGAGAATCAGCCCCAGCATTTT.

The V call is TRBV2, the J call TRBJ1-1; perhaps TRBD1 as D (6 bases). This CDR3 has 15 amino acids. CDR1 is SNHLY, CDR2 FYNNEI, per germline. V lost 10 bases, J lost 3 bases, and 21 bases lay in between. CDR3 DNA sequence: TGTGCCACAAGGGGGGGGCGTGGGACCTACACTGAAGCTTTCTTT. Encoded protein: CATRGGRGTYTEAFF.

The V gene is TRBV19, the J gene TRBJ1-2; 12 bases line up with TRBD1. The V segment lost 4 bases and the J segment 5 bases; nucleotides outside the gene matches: 5. The CDR3 runs 15 residues. The germline CDR1 and CDR2 sequences are LNHDA and SQIVND (reference sequence). The CDR3 here is CASSKPGQGAYGYTF. The CDR3 region has the DNA TGTGCCAGTAGTAAGCCGGGACAGGGGGCATATGGCTACACCTTC.

The chain combines TRBV6-5 with TRBJ2-7; 9 positions agree with TRBD1. J gave up 5 bases and V 0 bases, and 5 bases lay outside the gene matches. The CDR3 has 15 residues. The germline V gene encodes CDR1 MNHEY and CDR2 SVGAGI. CDR3 region: CASSYSGGQGHEQYF. DNA of the CDR3: TGTGCCAGCAGTTACTCCGGAGGACAGGGGCACGAGCAGTACTTC.

This chain connects TRBV7-8 to TRBJ1-2; the D is unclear. CDR1 is SGHVS, CDR2 FQNEAQ, per germline. The CDR3 extends over 15 amino acids. Between the trimmed V and J ends, which lost 1 base and 4 bases, there was a span of 13 bases. The CDR3 here is CASSLVGPGPYGYTF. The CDR3 coding sequence is TGTGCCAGCAGCTTAGTCGGTCCAGGCCCCTATGGCTACACCTTC.

The chain has TRBV5-4 and TRBJ1-1, with no clear D. Trimming removed 4 bases at V and 5 bases at J, with 15 bases between. The germline V gene encodes CDR1 SGHNT and CDR2 YYREEE (reference sequence). CDR3 length: 14 residues. CDR3 sequence reads: CASSPDYLVTEAFF. The CDR3 DNA reads TGTGCCAGCAGCCCTGACTATCTGGTAACTGAAGCTTTCTTT.

The J gene is TRBJ2-5, the V gene TRBV5-1; D might be TRBD2 (5 bases). The V gene lost 4 bases and the J gene lost 5 bases, with 12 bases spanning the gap. The CDR3 sequence is 13 residues long. In germline, CDR1 is SGHRS, CDR2 YFSETQ. CDR3 protein: CASSRESPETQYF. The CDR3 coding sequence is TGCGCCAGCAGCCGGGAATCCCCGGAGACCCAGTACTTC.

This chain links TRBV30 with TRBJ1-5; 8 nucleotides align to TRBD1. Germline CDR1 reads GTSNPN; CDR2 reads SVGIG (reference sequence). The CDR3 covers 13 residues. Losses at the gene ends were 8 bases for V and 5 bases for J; bases not matched to a gene: 8. Here the CDR3 DNA reads TGTGCCGCCGGACAGGGAAGGGATCAGCCCCAGCATTTT. Translated, it gives CAAGQGRDQPQHF.

J is TRBJ1-1 and V is TRBV15; a weak D match, TRBD1 (5 bases). Trimming removed 2 bases at V and 3 bases at J, with 13 bases between. This CDR3 region has 15 residues. The V gene's germline CDR1 is LNHNV and CDR2 YYDKDF (reference sequence). This chain's CDR3 is CATSRFGGLDTEAFF. The DNA for the CDR3 is TGTGCCACCAGCAGATTTGGGGGGTTGGACACTGAAGCTTTCTTT. Full variable domain (outside the CDR3, taken from reference TRBV15 and TRBJ1-1): DAMVIQNPRYQVTQFGKPVTLSCSQTLNHNVMYWYQQKSSQAPKLLFHYYDKDFNNEADTPDNFQSRRPNTSFCFLDIRSPGLGDTAMYLCATSRFGGLDTEAFFGQGTRLTVV.

The chain is built from TRBV13 and TRBJ1-2; 8 nucleotides line up with TRBD1. This CDR3 spans 18 amino acids. V was pared by 2 bases and J by 10 bases, with 21 bases of the junction left unmatched. Germline assignment: CDR1 PRHDT and CDR2 FYEKMQ (reference sequence). The DNA for the CDR3 is TGTGCCAGCAGCTTAAGGAGGCGGACAGGGTTCTCCCAACTCCTCTACACCTTC. Its protein product is CASSLRRRTGFSQLLYTF.

This clone occurred once. This chain joins TRBV28 and TRBJ1-3; D gene ambiguous. CDR3 length: 14 residues. Trimming left V 6 bases short and J 3 bases short, with 12 bases between. Per the germline V gene, CDR1 is MDHEN and CDR2 is SYDVKM. The CDR3 nucleotides read TGTGCCAGCAGCCGAACAGAAATTGGAAACACCATATATTTT. This sequence encodes CASSRTEIGNTIYF.

This clone was observed once. V gene TRBV10-3 combines with J gene TRBJ1-1, with D perhaps matching TRBD1 (5 bases). Germline V CDR1 and CDR2: ENHRY, SYGVKD. This CDR3 spans 11 amino acids. Trimming removed 2 bases at V and 7 bases at J, with 5 bases between. CDR3 DNA sequence: TGTGCCATCAGTGAGAGGGGTGAAGCTTTCTTT. It translates to CAISERGEAFF.

This chain connects TRBV7-8 to TRBJ1-1, with D perhaps matching TRBD1 (5 bases). The germline V gene has CDR1 SGHVS and CDR2 FQNEAQ. The CDR3 covers 17 residues. Trimming took off 2 bases at V and 5 bases at J, with 21 bases between the two ends. The CDR3 coding sequence is TGTGCCAGCAGCTTATACTGGGGGGGATCGGCTAGAACTGAAGCTTTCTTT. As protein: CASSLYWGGSARTEAFF.

In this sample, this clone turned up a few times. The chain carries TRBV2 and TRBJ1-4; 8 positions match TRBD1. V shed 4 bases and J 7 bases; nucleotides not matched to a gene: 5. From germline, CDR1 is SNHLY and CDR2 FYNNEI. There are 14 residues in the CDR3. The DNA of the CDR3 is TGTGCCAGCAGTGGACAGGGGAAGAGTGAAAAACTGTTTTTT. It encodes CASSGQGKSEKLFF.